This T cell receptor beta chain is from a study of blood T cells in healthy people across ages. Whole-study results and caveats: Researchers deemed the diversity estimates from one million T cells underestimates. CMV status of donors was not determined, possibly confounding expanded clonotype changes.

A second PCR, run for roughly 7 to 12 cycles, used a sample-barcoded 5' primer plus a J-beta primer mix. TCRdb called the 5' RACE reads again in MiXCR, with one record for every CDR3 protein. The sample consists of around 1,500,000 distinct CDR3 sequences, 28% of them appearing once. Each donor gave roughly 9.2 milliliters of peripheral blood. The germline gives CDR1 SGHTA, CDR2 FQGNSA. With V trimmed by 4 bases and J by 0 bases, 14 bases remained unmatched. CDR3 length: 18 amino acids. This clonotype was detected a few times. Its antigen remains unidentified. The chain carries TRBV7-2 and TRBJ1-2, with 7 positions matching TRBD1. The specimen sequenced was blood. The clonotype originates from a woman in her thirties in good health. CDR3 protein: CASSSRQGLSGANYGYTF. The CDR3 nucleotides are TGTGCCAGCAGCTCCCGACAGGGCCTCTCGGGGGCTAACTATGGCTACACCTTC.